Below, 27 T cell receptor beta chains from the same sample are listed, as sequenced in a study of glioma-infiltrating T cells. The iRepertoire nested amplicon-rescue multiplex PCR amplified TCR alpha and beta CDR3s from RNA. MiXCR, run by TCRdb on the multiplex PCR reads, gives a single entry per CDR3 protein. The sample lists some 100,000 distinct CDR3 sequences; around 25% were seen once. Input material: glioma tissue, nonneoplastic brain tissue, or PBMCs (not recorded which). These receptors were taken from a human donor with low-grade glioma or glioblastoma, undergoing nonglioma brain surgery, or in good health (not recorded which).

This clonotype showed up many times. V and J are TRBV5-8 and TRBJ2-1; D is unresolved. Trimming shortened V by 3 bases and J by 0 bases, and 10 bases separated the two germline ends. The CDR3 runs 15 residues. Germline values: CDR1 SGHTS, CDR2 YDEGEE. In DNA form, the CDR3 reads TGTGCCAGCAGCTCTTTGGCTAGCTCCTACAATGAGCAGTTCTTC. Its translation: CASSSLASSYNEQFF.

This clonotype has at least ten counts. The V gene is TRBV20-1, the J gene TRBJ1-5; possibly TRBD1 for D (6 bases). This CDR3 contains 16 residues. Per germline, CDR1 DFQATT and CDR2 SNEGSKA (reference sequence). The V end was cut by 6 bases, the J end by 3 bases, with 21 bases between. This CDR3 is CSAPDARGQFNQPQHF. For the CDR3, the DNA is TGCAGTGCGCCTGACGCCCGAGGACAGTTCAATCAGCCCCAGCATTTT.

The CDR3 sequence: CASSQEPNSYNEQFF. The CDR3 coding sequence is TGTGCCAGCAGCCAAGAACCAAACTCCTACAATGAGCAGTTCTTC. The chain has TRBV4-2 and TRBJ2-1; D unresolved. CDR1 and CDR2 (germline): LGHNA, YNFKEQ. This CDR3 comprises 15 residues. V was shortened by 0 bases and J by 0 bases, with 6 bases between the two germline ends.

The V and J genes are TRBV10-3 and TRBJ2-5, with D maybe TRBD2 (6 bases). V was trimmed by 2 bases and J by 9 bases, leaving 13 bases between them. CDR3 length: 13 amino acids. Germline CDR1 is ENHRY and CDR2 is SYGVKD. CDR3 sequence (DNA): TGTGCCATCAGTGAGGACATGATAGCGGCCCAGTACTTC. Translating it yields CAISEDMIAAQYF.

This clonotype occurred many times. CDR3 bases: TGTGCCAGCAGCCCAGGGGGATCCACTGAAGCTTTCTTT. Encoded protein: CASSPGGSTEAFF. The V and J genes are TRBV7-2 and TRBJ1-1; 7 bases are a match to TRBD1. In germline, CDR1 is SGHTA, CDR2 FQGNSA. CDR3 size: 13 residues. The V and J ends lost 5 bases and 4 bases, in that order; junction bases with no gene match: 4.

This clonotype appeared many times. V is TRBV7-6 and J is TRBJ2-2; no definite D call. The CDR3 runs to 12 residues. The germline V gene encodes CDR1 SGHVS and CDR2 FNYEAQ. V was pared by 5 bases and J by 2 bases, with 3 bases between. CDR3 loop: CASSRNTGELFF. CDR3 DNA sequence: TGTGCCAGCAGCCGCAACACCGGGGAGCTGTTTTTT.

Comment on this clonotype: A junction boundary mismatches the germline segment, possibly from a read error. The rearrangement joins TRBV6-2 or TRBV6-3 to TRBJ1-2, with a weak D call TRBD1 (6 bases). Germline assignment: CDR1 MNHEY and CDR2 SVGEGT. This CDR3 comprises 15 residues. The CDR3 protein is CASSYKTGGLYSYTF. CDR3 DNA: TGTGCCAGCAGTTATAAGACAGGAGGTCTCTATAGCTACACCTTC.

This clonotype is a singleton in its sample. This chain links TRBV7-8 with TRBJ2-7; no clear D. Germline V gene data show CDR1 as SGHVS and CDR2 as FQNEAQ. This CDR3 is 15 amino acids long. V lost 6 bases and J lost 5, with 20 bases in between. The CDR3 here is CASSEPYNTRDEQYF. The CDR3 DNA follows: TGTGCCAGCAGTGAGCCGTACAATACGAGAGACGAGCAGTACTTC.

About this clonotype: The junction differs from germline at one of its ends, possibly a read error. J is TRBJ1-5 and V is TRBV12-3 or TRBV12-4; a possible D gene is TRBD1 (6 bases). The CDR3 is 15 residues long. CDR3 bases: TGTGCCAGCAGACCGGGACACACTAGCAATCAGCCCCGGCATTTT. Residues: CASRPGHTSNQPRHF.

This clonotype was recorded at least ten times. This chain uses TRBV7-9 with TRBJ2-7; D perhaps matches TRBD1 (6 bases). This CDR3 is built from 13 residues. The V end lost 4 bases, the J end lost 3 bases, and 10 bases lay between the germline ends. Germline lookup yields CDR1 SEHNR and CDR2 FQNEAQ (reference sequence). CDR3 sequence: CASSWDINYEQYF. DNA for the CDR3: TGTGCCAGCAGCTGGGACATCAACTACGAGCAGTACTTC.

This clonotype was recorded many times. This chain links TRBV5-1 with TRBJ2-5; D is perhaps TRBD1 (5 bases). Trimming pared 6 bases from V and 1 base from J, leaving 7 bases between. This CDR3 has 12 residues. Germline CDR1 reads SGHRS; CDR2 reads YFSETQ. CDR3 sequence reads: CASKDIQETQYF. CDR3 bases: TGCGCCAGCAAGGACATCCAAGAGACCCAGTACTTC.

This clonotype was observed many times. The chain combines TRBV7-9 with TRBJ2-3; D is ambiguous. Trimming cost V 1 base and J 4 bases, with 12 bases left between them. CDR1 and CDR2 from the germline V gene are SEHNR and FQNEAQ (reference sequence). This CDR3 region has 15 residues. Written as DNA, the CDR3 is TGTGCCAGCAGCTTAGGAGATAGCACCGCAGATACGCAGTATTTT. It is translated as CASSLGDSTADTQYF.

This clonotype was found many times. The rearrangement uses TRBV11-3 and TRBJ2-3; D assignment may be TRBD1 or TRBD2 (6 bases each). Germline V gene sequence: CDR1 SGHNT, CDR2 YENEEA. V lost 3 bases, J lost 6 bases, and 16 bases lay in between. This CDR3 contains 15 residues. DNA of the CDR3: TGTGCCAGCAGCTTGGGGGCCCCGAGCGGGGATACGCAGTATTTT. Protein sequence: CASSLGAPSGDTQYF.

In this sample, this clonotype turned up once. One end of the junction fails to match germline, which may point to a read error. J is TRBJ2-7 and V is TRBV29-1; 9 bases agree with TRBD2. This CDR3 region has 13 residues. CDR1 and CDR2 from the germline V gene are SQVTM and ANQGSEA. The CDR3 DNA reads as TGCAGTGCGACTAGCGGAGCCTCCTACGAGCAGCACTTC. This codes for CSATSGASYEQHF.

This clonotype was recorded many times. The chain uses TRBV7-8 and TRBJ2-4; 7 bases are shared with TRBD1. J was trimmed by 0 bases and V by 2 bases; bases with no gene match: 4. Per the germline V gene, CDR1 is SGHVS and CDR2 is FQNEAQ. The CDR3 spans 16 residues. CDR3 loop: CASSLSGTVAKNIQYF. The CDR3 coding sequence is TGTGCCAGCAGCTTATCCGGGACAGTAGCCAAAAACATTCAGTACTTC. Together with reference TRBV7-8 and TRBJ2-4, the CDR3 gives the full variable domain: GAGVSQSPRYKVAKRGQDVALRCDPISGHVSLFWYQQALGQGPEFLTYFQNEAQLDKSGLPSDRFFAERPEGSVSTLKIQRTQQEDSAVYLCASSLSGTVAKNIQYFGAGTRLSVL.

This clonotype appeared many times. This chain uses TRBV4-1 with TRBJ1-1; 7 bases align to TRBD1. V gave up 3 bases and J gave up 1 base; unmatched junction bases: 5. Germline CDR1 reads MGHRA; CDR2 reads YSYEKL. The CDR3 is 15 amino acids. CDR3 in amino acids: CASSQRQGGNTEAFF. DNA of the CDR3: TGCGCCAGCAGCCAGAGACAGGGAGGGAACACTGAAGCTTTCTTT.

This sequence joins TRBV28 and TRBJ2-2, with D tentatively TRBD1 (5 bases). The CDR3 covers 14 residues. Germline CDR1 MDHEN, CDR2 SYDVKM. The V end was cut by 7 bases, the J end by 0 bases, with 9 bases between. The CDR3 sequence: CASKGRTNTGELFF. In DNA, the CDR3 is TGTGCCAGCAAGGGGCGTACGAACACCGGGGAGCTGTTTTTT.

This clonotype was seen only a few times. One end of the junction is discordant with germline, which a read error may explain. V usage is TRBV7-9 and J usage is TRBJ1-1, with D tentatively TRBD1 (6 bases). Germline CDR1 reads SEHNR; CDR2 reads FQNEAQ (reference sequence). The CDR3 totals 13 residues. The CDR3 DNA reads as TGTGCCAGCAACTTAAGGGGGGACACTGAAGCTTTCTTT. Translation: CASNLRGDTEAFF.

This clonotype was found once. This chain links TRBV6-6 with TRBJ2-7, with a weak D call TRBD1 (6 bases). This CDR3 comprises 16 residues. Germline V gene data show CDR1 as MNHNY and CDR2 as SVGAGI (reference sequence). V lost 2 bases, J lost 5 bases, and 19 bases lay in between. CDR3 sequence reads: CASSYPSRGISDEQYF. The CDR3 bases are TGTGCCAGCAGTTACCCGTCTAGGGGGATTTCCGACGAGCAGTACTTC.

This clonotype was counted ten times or more. The J gene is TRBJ2-5, the V gene TRBV7-9; TRBD1 might be the D (6 bases). This CDR3 has 14 residues. V was clipped by 5 bases and J by 0 bases, with 10 bases between them. In germline, CDR1 is SEHNR, CDR2 FQNEAQ (reference sequence). CDR3: CASSRRTDQETQYF. CDR3 coding DNA: TGTGCCAGCAGCCGAAGGACAGACCAAGAGACCCAGTACTTC.

As concerns this clonotype: One end of the junction varies from germline; a read error may be responsible. The rearrangement joins TRBV5-1 to TRBJ1-5; D call uncertain. Germline V gene data show CDR1 as SGHRS and CDR2 as YFSETQ. This CDR3 is 15 amino acids long. CDR3 sequence reads: CASSLGGYSNQSQHF. The CDR3 nucleotides read TGCGCCAGCAGCTTAGGCGGTTATAGCAATCAGTCCCAGCATTTT.

Concerning this clonotype itself: One end of the junction is discordant with germline, which a read error may explain. The chain recombines TRBV4-1 with TRBJ1-5, with D tentatively TRBD1 (5 bases). This CDR3 comprises 16 residues. CDR1 MGHRA and CDR2 YSYEKL come from the germline V gene. CDR3 amino acids: CASSQVIGESNQHQHF. CDR3 nucleotide sequence: TGCGCCAGCAGCCAAGTGATAGGGGAAAGCAATCAGCACCAGCATTTT.

This sequence joins TRBV20-1 and TRBJ2-7; 8 bases line up with TRBD1. Gene TRBJ2-1 matches the end of the DNA better, so the J call may be wrong. Germline CDR1 reads DFQATT; CDR2 reads SNEGSKA (reference sequence). This CDR3 comprises 15 residues. The CDR3 spells CSARGAGGFLYEQFF. CDR3 DNA: TGCAGTGCTAGAGGGGCAGGGGGCTTCCTCTACGAGCAGTTCTTC.

This clonotype was detected many times. J is TRBJ1-5 and V is TRBV30; the D gene is possibly TRBD1 (5 bases). Germline CDR1 GTSNPN, CDR2 SVGIG (reference sequence). With 2 bases removed from V and 9 bases from J, the gap between germline ends came to 11 bases. This CDR3 has 12 amino acids. This CDR3 reads CAWSYGQGPQHF. The CDR3 nucleotides are TGTGCCTGGAGTTATGGGCAGGGGCCCCAGCATTTT.

The rearrangement uses TRBV4-1 and TRBJ2-7, with 8 bases that match TRBD1. V lost 3 bases, J lost 1 base, and 5 bases stayed unmatched. From germline, CDR1 is MGHRA and CDR2 YSYEKL. CDR3 length equals 15 residues. The CDR3 reads CASSQSRDRSYEQYF. The CDR3 coding sequence is TGCGCCAGCAGCCAGTCCCGGGACAGGTCCTACGAGCAGTACTTC.

This clonotype came up once. One junction end disagrees with the germline gene, perhaps due to a read error. This rearrangement joins TRBV7-2 to TRBJ2-5; unclear D gene. This CDR3 has 15 amino acids. CDR1 and CDR2 from the germline V gene are SGHTA and FQGNSA. In nucleotides, the CDR3 is TGTGCCAGCAGCTTGGCTCGGGCAGCTCAAGATACCCAGTACTTC. This gives the protein CASSLARAAQDTQYF. The whole variable domain, remainder taken from reference TRBV7-2 and TRBJ2-5, is GAGVSQSPSNKVTEKGKDVELRCDPISGHTALYWYRQSLGQGLEFLIYFQGNSAPDKSGLPSDRFSAERTGGSVSTLTIQRTQQEDSAVYLCASSLARAAQDTQYFGPGTRLLVL.

In DNA form, the CDR3 reads TGCAGTGCGCACCACCCCCGGGAGACAGGGACCTATGAGCAGTTCTTC. Translating it yields CSAHHPRETGTYEQFF. This chain connects TRBV20-1 to TRBJ2-1, with a possible D match to TRBD1 (7 bases). V was pared by 6 bases and J by 8 bases, with 26 bases between. This CDR3 is built from 16 residues. Germline V gene lookup returns CDR1 DFQATT and CDR2 SNEGSKA (reference sequence).